The clone carrying this T cell receptor (beta chain) showed up just once. What it binds is not known. Genomic DNA of every subset was divided equally among multiple immunoSEQ plates. TCRdb's copy holds only in-frame clones and misses some; the assay was immunoSEQ multiplex PCR. The sample has roughly 330,000 clones, 74% seen once. The sample comes from a study of shared clonotypes between healthy human individuals. Regarding the study as a whole: Donors were few, which limited the genetic and exposure-history diversity represented.

Germline values: CDR1 SGHTA, CDR2 FQGNSA. The CDR3 loop spans 15 amino acids. Trimming cost V 2 bases and J 4 bases; bases outside gene matches: 4. The source material was memory CD4+ T cells sorted from blood. Subset indicated: CD45RA-negative fraction. The TCR comes from a man younger than 40 in good health. V usage is TRBV7-2 and J usage is TRBJ2-5; 10 bases fit TRBD2. The CDR3 DNA follows: TGTGCCAGCAGCTTACCAGCGGGAGGGCGAGAGACCCAGTACTTC. Its translation: CASSLPAGGRETQYF.